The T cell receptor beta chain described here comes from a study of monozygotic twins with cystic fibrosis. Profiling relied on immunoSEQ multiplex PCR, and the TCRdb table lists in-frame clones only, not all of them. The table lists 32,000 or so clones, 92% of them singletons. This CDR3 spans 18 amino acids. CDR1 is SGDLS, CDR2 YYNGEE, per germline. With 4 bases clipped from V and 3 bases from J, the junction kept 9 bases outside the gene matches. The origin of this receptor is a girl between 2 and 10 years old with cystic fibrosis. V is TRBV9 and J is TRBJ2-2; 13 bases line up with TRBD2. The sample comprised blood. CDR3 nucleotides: TGTGCCAGCAGCTCAGGGGGACTAGCGGGATTCGACACCGGGGAGCTGTTTTTT. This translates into CASSSGGLAGFDTGELFF.